This T cell receptor (beta chain) was obtained from a study of response to subunit inactivated influenza vaccine. Overall study results and limits: Authors proposed each seasonal influenza vaccination draws in few new T cells.

Each CDR3 protein is one row after TCRdb ran MiXCR on the RT-PCR reads. Of over 400,000 distinct CDR3 sequences listed, approximately 12% are singletons. A remark on this clonotype: The antigen is not known.

V shed 2 bases and J shed 5 bases, with 11 bases lying between them. The CDR3 spans 14 residues. Germline CDR1 SGHTA, CDR2 FQGNSA. The rearrangement joins TRBV7-2 to TRBJ2-3; TRBD2 might be the D (5 bases). The source of this sequence is a man aged 50 or older who received an inactivated influenza vaccine. Sequencing was performed on PBMCs from blood, taken about 40 days after vaccination. The CDR3 nucleotides read TGTGCCAGCAGCTTACTAGGGAGATTAGATACGCAGTATTTT. It specifies CASSLLGRLDTQYF.